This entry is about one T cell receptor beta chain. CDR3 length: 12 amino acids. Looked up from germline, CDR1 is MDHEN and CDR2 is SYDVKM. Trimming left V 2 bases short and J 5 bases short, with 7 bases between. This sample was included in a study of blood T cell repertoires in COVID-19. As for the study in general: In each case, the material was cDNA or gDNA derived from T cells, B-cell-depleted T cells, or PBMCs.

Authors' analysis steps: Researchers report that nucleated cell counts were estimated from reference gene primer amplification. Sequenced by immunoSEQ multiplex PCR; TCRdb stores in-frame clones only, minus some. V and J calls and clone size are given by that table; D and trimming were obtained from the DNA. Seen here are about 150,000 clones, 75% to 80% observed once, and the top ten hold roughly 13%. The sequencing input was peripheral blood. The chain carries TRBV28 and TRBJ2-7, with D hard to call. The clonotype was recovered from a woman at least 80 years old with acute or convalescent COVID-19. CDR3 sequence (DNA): TGTGCCAGCAGTTTAGTACGCGACGAGCAGTACTTC. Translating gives CASSLVRDEQYF.